This T cell receptor (beta chain) was captured in a study of shared clonotypes between healthy human individuals. Regarding the study as a whole: Exclusively blood specimens were collected; tissue repertoires likely differ. Generation probabilities were higher for clonotypes shared across all four sorted-subset donors than for unshared ones. Few donors limited the genetic and exposure-history diversity represented.

Clones were read by immunoSEQ multiplex PCR, and TCRdb kept only the in-frame ones, dropping some. The repertoire holds some 2.1 million clones, with around 93% as singletons. Only CD45RO-negative cells positively selected for CCR7 counted as naive CD8 cells, so terminally differentiated effector memory CD45RA+ cells were excluded. Concerning this clone: Its cognate antigen is unknown.

Sequenced input: naive CD8+ T cells from PBMCs. This clonotype originated in a man aged 18 to 30 in good health. Some clones in this sample may be carry-over from other donors' samples.

In DNA form, the CDR3 reads TGTGCCAGCAGCCCAATGACAGGGGGCGCAGGCTATGGCTACACCTTC. Amino acids: CASSPMTGGAGYGYTF. The chain joins TRBV5-6 to TRBJ1-2; 10 bases fit TRBD1. The junction had 10 bases not matched to a gene; V was cut back by 4 bases and J by 4 bases. The CDR3 spans 16 residues. Germline lookup yields CDR1 SGHDT and CDR2 YYEEEE.